The entry below describes one T cell receptor (beta chain). This specimen comes from a study of preoperative IRX-2 immunotherapy in early breast cancer. Germline CDR1 reads ENHRY; CDR2 reads SYGVKD. The V end was cut by 0 bases, the J end by 2 bases, with 10 bases between. This CDR3 comprises 16 residues. Treatment of the sample: preoperative locoregional IRX-2 cytokine immunotherapy. This phase Ib study tested locoregional IRX-2 cytokine immunotherapy given before surgery. Measured with immunoSEQ multiplex PCR; TCRdb has only the in-frame clones, and not every one. The sample holds fewer than 70,000 clones, roughly 94% seen once.

Sampling was done from a patient treated with IRX-2 immunotherapy. The receptor's source is a human donor with breast cancer. The chain carries TRBV10-3 and TRBJ2-2, with D possibly TRBD1 on 5 matching bases. The CDR3: CAISESRTLNTGELFF. CDR3 nucleotides: TGTGCCATCAGTGAGTCGAGGACACTTAACACCGGGGAGCTGTTTTTT.